Below, one TCR beta chain is given with its context. Its antigen is currently not known. Base qualities are not recorded, but no much larger clone differs from it by a single base. The entry originates in a study of T cells in Graves' hyperthyroidism and ophthalmopathy (dated by TCRdb to the late 2010s). Looking at the study overall: Peripheral blood samples were taken at initial diagnosis, before any treatment was given. To identify TCR V-J signatures that set the groups apart, the researchers used a discovery cohort of 100 or so patients, made up of approximately 43 with Graves' ophthalmopathy and 57 with stable Graves' hyperthyroidism. An independent validation cohort of around 19 hyperthyroidism patients and approximately 15 patients who later progressed to ophthalmopathy tested prospective prediction of ophthalmopathy. The 100 or so discovery patients were divided at random into training and test sets in a 7:3 ratio. The study also compared thyroid tissue and blood T-cell repertoires from a handful of Graves' hyperthyroidism patients. Once sampling was done, hyperthyroidism patients were given methimazole at a starting dose of 30 mg daily, whereas ophthalmopathy patients were given high-dose intravenous methylprednisolone. TCR Vbeta CDR3 sequencing of 135 peripheral blood samples (43 ophthalmopathy, over 70 hyperthyroidism and roughly 17 progressor patients) is reported in the paper. Study-level results and caveats: No statistical method was used to fix the sample size in advance, and group allocation was not hidden from the investigators. During validation, the model predicted progression to ophthalmopathy a median of roughly six months ahead of onset, with more than 60% sensitivity and about 75% specificity. Ophthalmopathy was separated from stable hyperthyroidism by a 13 V-J signature model, with about 86% sensitivity and about 81% specificity obtained in cross-validation and 80%/75% obtained in testing. Most expanded thyroid clonotypes (frequency above 0.001) were also found in blood, which suggests that blood repertoires may mirror thyroid immune responses.

V is clipped by 4 bases and J by 4 bases, and the sequence between their germline boundaries is 13 bases long. CDR1 is given as SGHVT and CDR2 as SQSDAQ, both from the germline V gene. Including the terminal cysteine and phenylalanine, the CDR3 comprises 14 residues. Here the CDR3 DNA is all that survives: 42 bases in frame from base 1. TCR beta CDR3 regions were amplified from RNA transcripts. The TCR CDR3 was subjected to a first round of RT-PCR using the HTBI primer set and the Qiagen OneStep RT-PCR kit. Libraries were constructed in a second round of multiplex PCR, after which size selection and purification were carried out. Sequencing of the libraries was done on an Illumina HiSeq2000 using paired-end 100 bp reads. The paper's processing steps were these. SOAPnuke was used to process the raw data, throwing out any read that contained adapters or uncalled bases, had a mean Phred below 15, or lacked an exact constant-primer or identifier match. COPE v1.2.5 was used to merge high-quality paired reads, and clonotypes were defined as unique nucleotide sequences. Clonotypes were aligned to IMGT TRBV, TRBD and TRBJ reference segments using MiTCR v1.1. Analysis was restricted to V-J combinations with a frequency above 0.0001, which covered 98% to 99.2% of repertoires. A TCS score was defined as the ratio of F50 (clonal expansion) to E x V (chaos), with BLOSUM62-based TCRdist applied between CDR3 peptides within each V-J. Welch's t-statistics and random forest reduced 500 to 550 V-J features to about 12, which were used in a naive Bayes classifier (R e1071). The public reads were quality trimmed at Q25 with fastp and then assembled into clones with MiXCR by TCRdb, keeping productive beta chains. Rows with one shared CDR3 protein collapse into an entry with the most common genes and DNA. TCRdb, rather than the study authors, made the V and J calls. In this sample the table shows roughly 400,000 distinct CDR3 sequences, less than 20% of which occur a single time. The ten largest account for 28% of the sample.

The hyperthyroidism patients were between 18 and 65 years old and newly diagnosed, with a disease duration of less than 2 months. Patients with uncontrolled infections, other autoimmune diseases, pregnancy or lactation were excluded. Diagnoses relied on clinical symptoms, serum thyroxine and TRAb, thyroid ultrasound and orbital computed tomography. For progressor patients, blood was drawn at the first diagnosis of hyperthyroidism, before any ophthalmopathy symptoms had appeared. Ficoll-Paque density gradient centrifugation was used to isolate PBMCs from approximately 11 ml of fresh peripheral blood. Progressor patients were first diagnosed with Graves' hyperthyroidism and then developed ophthalmopathy during follow-up. Total RNA was extracted using Trizol reagent, and RNA quality was assessed on an Agilent 2100 Bioanalyzer.

Sequences were obtained from blood. The sequence joins TRBV7-4 to TRBJ1-2; tentative D gene TRBD1, with 5 bases matching. The clonotype was recovered from a young woman with Graves' hyperthyroidism that later progressed to Graves' ophthalmopathy. The DNA is TGTGCCAGCAGCTCGCGGGGGGAACTCTATGGCTACACCTTC. This encodes CASSSRGELYGYTF.